Here is one T cell receptor beta chain with its context. Described treatment: randomized to nivolumab then ipilimumab (arm A) or the reverse (arm B). None of the patients previously received DNA-damaging chemotherapy. Live CD3+CD8+ CD19− CD56− cells were sorted from PBMCs. Only in-frame clones appear in the TCRdb table, and some are missing; sequencing was by immunoSEQ multiplex PCR. The repertoire includes 4,000 to 5,000 clones, about two thirds of them detected once, and roughly two thirds sits in the top ten. The sample comes from a study of sequential checkpoint blockade in melanoma. Study context: First-line arms were nivolumab then ipilimumab, or the reverse, randomized 1:1. Each arm's sequence ended with maintenance nivolumab.

Germline V gene sequence: CDR1 MNHNS, CDR2 SASEGT. CDR3 length: 19 amino acids. V shed 0 bases and J 2 bases; nucleotides not matched to a gene: 12. Sequenced material: CD8+ T cells sorted from blood (inferred from file names), taken from a patient given nivolumab and ipilimumab in sequence. This clonotype originated in a human donor with melanoma. This sequence joins TRBV6-1 and TRBJ2-5, with 10 bases lining up with TRBD1. CDR3 DNA sequence: TGTGCCAGCAGTGAAGCAGGCCCGGGACAGGGGATGGGGCAAGAGACCCAGTACTTC. Protein: CASSEAGPGQGMGQETQYF.